This entry concerns a single T cell receptor (beta chain). Antigen: not known. These data come from a study of OX40 agonist ivuxolimab in advanced cancers. Study conclusions and caveats: Some nonresponders likewise displayed low normalized T-cell clonal expansion.

The V and J ends lost 3 bases and 7 bases respectively, with 9 bases between them. The CDR3 is 11 residues long. CDR1 is DFQATT and CDR2 is SNEGSKA in the germline V gene (reference sequence). Clones were read by immunoSEQ multiplex PCR, and TCRdb kept only the in-frame ones, dropping some. Among roughly 100,000 clones, over 80% were seen once, and the ten largest hold 7.4%. The chain carries TRBV20-1 and TRBJ1-1; D gene uncertain. This clonotype was sampled from an adult with an advanced solid tumor such as melanoma, head and neck, liver or kidney cancer. This specimen consisted of CD4+ or CD8+ T cells sorted from blood, obtained in a trial of the OX40 agonist ivuxolimab. The CDR3 region is CSASRDFEAFF. CDR3 coding DNA: TGCAGTGCTAGCCGGGATTTTGAAGCTTTCTTT.